This T cell receptor beta chain was sequenced in a study of T cell changes during pregnancy in multiple sclerosis. TCRdb's table, derived via immunoSEQ multiplex PCR, lists solely in-frame clones and lacks some. The sample comprises roughly 40,000 clones, about 90% of which are singletons, and less than 0.9% rests with the top ten. V lost 5 bases and J lost 4, with 11 bases in between. Germline V gene data show CDR1 as MNHNS and CDR2 as SASEGT. This CDR3 has 13 residues. The source material was CD4+ T cells from peripheral blood mononuclear cells, sampled before pregnancy. This receptor was obtained from a female donor with multiple sclerosis, enrolled in a pregnancy study. The J gene is TRBJ1-2, the V gene TRBV6-1; D is possibly TRBD1 (5 bases). In DNA form, the CDR3 reads TGTGCCAGCAGTCTGACAGAGATCTATGGCTACACCTTC. It specifies CASSLTEIYGYTF.